The 27 T cell receptor beta chains below all came from one sample that was sequenced in a study of blood T cell repertoires in COVID-19. Sequencing used immunoSEQ multiplex PCR; TCRdb keeps in-frame clones, though not all of them. The sample contains about 260,000 clones, 88% of which appear only once. The sample taken for sequencing was PBMCs or T cells enriched from blood (not recorded which). These receptors all come from a woman between 40 and 50 years old who had been exposed to COVID-19.

This clone has more than one count but fewer than ten. This chain uses TRBV7-2 with TRBJ1-2; D is possibly TRBD1 (6 bases). The ends were cut back, 1 base at V and 8 bases at J, with 11 bases in the middle. Per the germline V gene, CDR1 is SGHTA and CDR2 is FQGNSA. The CDR3 is 13 amino acids. CDR3 region: CASSLVGGLGYTF. The CDR3 bases are TGTGCCAGCAGCTTAGTCGGGGGGCTAGGCTACACCTTC. Full variable domain (outside the CDR3, taken from reference TRBV7-2 and TRBJ1-2): GAGVSQSPSNKVTEKGKDVELRCDPISGHTALYWYRQSLGQGLEFLIYFQGNSAPDKSGLPSDRFSAERTGGSVSTLTIQRTQQEDSAVYLCASSLVGGLGYTFGSGTRLTVV.

The V call is TRBV24-1, the J call TRBJ1-5; TRBD1 might be the D (5 bases). V was shortened by 5 bases and J by 1 base, with 14 bases between the two germline ends. CDR3 length: 16 residues. Germline values: CDR1 KGHDR, CDR2 SFDVKD. As DNA, the CDR3 is TGTGCCACCAGTGCCTGGGGCGATTCAAGCAATCAGCCCCAGCATTTT. It yields the protein CATSAWGDSSNQPQHF.

The V call is TRBV5-4, the J call TRBJ2-3; the D gene is possibly TRBD1 (5 bases). Trimming took 3 bases from V and 3 from J, leaving 11 bases between them. The germline V gene encodes CDR1 SGHNT and CDR2 YYREEE (reference sequence). The CDR3 spans 14 residues. The CDR3 DNA sequence: TGTGCCAGCAGCTCCGCCCAGGGAACAGATACGCAGTATTTT. Translating it yields CASSSAQGTDTQYF.

This sequence joins TRBV5-1 and TRBJ2-1; the match to TRBD1 covers 10 bases. In germline, CDR1 is SGHRS, CDR2 YFSETQ. The CDR3 extends over 14 amino acids. V lost 1 base, J lost 7 bases, and 2 bases stayed unmatched. CDR3 protein: CASSLWGQGNEQFF. The DNA of the CDR3 is TGCGCCAGCAGCTTGTGGGGACAGGGGAATGAGCAGTTCTTC. The variable domain in full, with the rest retrieved from reference TRBV5-1 and TRBJ2-1, is KAGVTQTPRYLIKTRGQQVTLSCSPISGHRSVSWYQQTPGQGLQFLFEYFSETQRNKGNFPGRFSGRQFSNSRSEMNVSTLELGDSALYLCASSLWGQGNEQFFGPGTRLTVL.

V and J are TRBV18 and TRBJ2-3; 7 nucleotides match TRBD1. Germline trimming cut 4 bases from V and 2 bases from J; bases unmatched to any gene: 9. Germline loops: CDR1 KGHSH, CDR2 LQKENI. The CDR3 is 16 amino acids. The CDR3 region is CASSRPGQRVTDTQYF. The CDR3 coding sequence is TGTGCCAGCTCACGCCCGGGACAGAGAGTCACAGATACGCAGTATTTT.

The chain recombines TRBV10-3 with TRBJ1-1; 8 bases map to TRBD1. V gave up 4 bases and J gave up 6 bases; unmatched junction bases: 1. Germline V gene lookup returns CDR1 ENHRY and CDR2 SYGVKD. This CDR3 has 12 amino acids. Here the CDR3 reads CAISGTGSEAFF. DNA for the CDR3: TGTGCCATCAGTGGGACAGGGTCTGAAGCTTTCTTT.

This chain connects TRBV24-1 to TRBJ2-2; 7 bases map to TRBD2. The CDR3 contains 12 residues. Germline lookup yields CDR1 KGHDR and CDR2 SFDVKD. Trimming removed 9 bases from V and 6 bases from J; junction bases left unmatched: 3. CDR3 residues: CATGGGAGELFF. The DNA of the CDR3 is TGTGCCACCGGTGGGGGGGCCGGGGAGCTGTTTTTT.

This rearrangement joins TRBV10-3 to TRBJ1-3, with D perhaps TRBD1 (6 bases). V was trimmed by 8 bases and J by 3 bases, leaving 8 bases between them. CDR3 size: 12 residues. Germline V gives CDR1 ENHRY, CDR2 SYGVKD. CDR3 residues: CAIRDNGNTIYF. The DNA for the CDR3 is TGTGCCATCCGGGACAATGGAAACACCATATATTTT.

This chain connects TRBV29-1 to TRBJ1-2; weak D call: TRBD1 (5 bases). The CDR3 spans 13 residues. V dropped 3 bases and J dropped 7 bases, with 15 bases sitting between them. Germline CDR1 and CDR2: SQVTM and ANQGSEA. CDR3 residues: CSVDTREGFGYTF. CDR3 DNA sequence: TGCAGCGTTGACACCAGGGAAGGTTTTGGCTACACCTTC.

The chain uses TRBV7-9 and TRBJ2-7; D ambiguous. Trimming left V 4 bases short and J 7 bases short, with 8 bases between. The CDR3 totals 11 residues. Germline CDR1 reads SEHNR; CDR2 reads FQNEAQ (reference sequence). The CDR3: CASSSPVEQYF. CDR3 nucleotide sequence: TGTGCCAGCAGCTCACCGGTAGAGCAGTACTTC.

The gene calls are TRBV2 and TRBJ1-6, with a possible D match to TRBD1 (6 bases). The CDR3 has 15 amino acids. V dropped 7 bases and J dropped 0 bases, with 10 bases sitting between them. Germline lookup yields CDR1 SNHLY and CDR2 FYNNEI. DNA for the CDR3: TGTGCCAGCAAGGACAGATACTCCTATAATTCACCCCTCCACTTT. Residues: CASKDRYSYNSPLHF.

The chain carries TRBV19 and TRBJ1-2; 10 bases fit TRBD1. The CDR3 has 16 amino acids. Germline CDR1 is LNHDA and CDR2 is SQIVND (reference sequence). The ends lost 7 bases at V and 4 bases at J; junction bases unmatched: 12. CDR3: CASNSRDRGRGYGYTF. Written as DNA, the CDR3 is TGTGCCAGTAACAGCCGGGACAGGGGAAGAGGCTATGGCTACACCTTC.

This rearrangement joins TRBV19 to TRBJ1-5; D ambiguous. Trimming stripped 4 bases from V and 5 bases from J, with 15 bases between. Germline V lookup: CDR1 LNHDA, CDR2 SQIVND (reference sequence). This CDR3 has 15 residues. CDR3 bases: TGTGCCAGTAGTAATCGACCGGGAGGATATCAGCCCCAGCATTTT. Translating it yields CASSNRPGGYQPQHF.

This chain joins TRBV18 and TRBJ1-4, with 8 bases that match TRBD1. CDR3 length equals 17 residues. V dropped 4 bases and J dropped 0; count of bases not matched to a gene: 7. Germline loops: CDR1 KGHSH, CDR2 LQKENI. DNA of the CDR3: TGTGCCAGCTCACAACCGGGACAGGTTGCAACTAATGAAAAACTGTTTTTT. Translated, it gives CASSQPGQVATNEKLFF. The full variable domain, its missing parts supplied by reference TRBV18 and TRBJ1-4, is NAGVMQNPRHLVRRRGQEARLRCSPMKGHSHVYWYRQLPEEGLKFMVYLQKENIIDESGMPKERFSAEFPKEGPSILRIQQVVRGDSAAYFCASSQPGQVATNEKLFFGSGTQLSVL.

V usage is TRBV3-1 (or the pseudogene TRBV3-2) and J usage is TRBJ2-7; D possibly corresponds to TRBD1 (5 bases). V lost 1 base to trimming and J lost 4 bases, with 20 bases between them. CDR3 length: 17 amino acids. CDR1 is LGHDT, CDR2 YNNKEL, per germline (reference sequence). CDR3: CASSQVGEGNVLYEQYF. The CDR3 DNA sequence: TGTGCCAGCAGCCAAGTAGGGGAAGGGAATGTATTGTACGAGCAGTACTTC.

The rearrangement links TRBV28 to TRBJ1-1; 7 bases match TRBD1. With 5 bases clipped from V and 12 bases from J, the junction kept 21 bases outside the gene matches. Germline loops: CDR1 MDHEN, CDR2 SYDVKM. The CDR3 is 16 residues long. The CDR3 reads CASSPYPLGDSLGPFF. The CDR3 nucleotides read TGTGCCAGCAGTCCATACCCCCTAGGGGACAGCCTAGGGCCTTTCTTT.

The chain employs TRBV28 and TRBJ2-5; 7 bases map to TRBD2. Unmatched junction bases numbered 6, after V lost 2 bases and J lost 3 bases. The CDR3 spans 15 residues. CDR1 and CDR2 from the germline V gene are MDHEN and SYDVKM. The CDR3 nucleotides are TGTGCCAGCAGTTTAATAAGCGGGATGAAAGAGACCCAGTACTTC. This translates into CASSLISGMKETQYF. Drawing the rest from reference TRBV28 and TRBJ2-5, the complete variable domain is DVKVTQSSRYLVKRTGEKVFLECVQDMDHENMFWYRQDPGLGLRLIYFSYDVKMKEKGDIPEGYSVSREKKERFSLILESASTNQTSMYLCASSLISGMKETQYFGPGTRLLVL.

The V call is TRBV15, the J call TRBJ2-4, with 12 bases matching TRBD1. CDR1 LNHNV and CDR2 YYDKDF come from the germline V gene (reference sequence). This CDR3 contains 18 residues. The V and J ends lost 5 bases and 0 bases, in that order; junction bases with no gene match: 8. CDR3 loop: CATSDGTGGFLAKNIQYF. CDR3 sequence (DNA): TGTGCCACCAGCGACGGGACAGGGGGCTTTCTAGCCAAAAACATTCAGTACTTC.

The table lists this clone with a count of one. V gene TRBV6-5 combines with J gene TRBJ2-7; 7 positions match TRBD1. The germline V gene has CDR1 MNHEY and CDR2 SVGAGI. Losses at the gene ends were 8 bases for V and 0 bases for J; bases not matched to a gene: 4. The CDR3 consists of 13 residues. The CDR3 DNA reads as TGTGCCAGCCGGGACAGTGCCTCCTACGAGCAGTACGTC. This encodes CASRDSASYEQYV.

The rearrangement links TRBV3-1 (or the pseudogene TRBV3-2) to TRBJ1-1; the D gene is possibly TRBD1 (5 bases). Germline V gene sequence: CDR1 LGHDT, CDR2 YNNKEL (reference sequence). This CDR3 is built from 16 residues. Trimming removed 1 base at V and 3 bases at J, with 15 bases between. CDR3 region: CASSQGQGFYYTEAFF. The CDR3 coding sequence is TGTGCCAGCAGCCAAGGCCAGGGATTTTACTACACTGAAGCTTTCTTT.

V and J are TRBV7-9 and TRBJ2-5, with 9 bases identical to TRBD2. CDR1 SEHNR and CDR2 FQNEAQ come from the germline V gene (reference sequence). Germline trimming cut 11 bases from V and 5 bases from J; bases unmatched to any gene: 15. The CDR3 loop spans 15 amino acids. The chain's CDR3 is CAGLLAGGRVETQYF. CDR3 sequence (DNA): TGTGCCGGACTCCTCGCGGGGGGGCGCGTCGAGACCCAGTACTTC. The full variable domain, its missing parts supplied by reference TRBV7-9 and TRBJ2-5, is DTGVSQNPRHKITKRGQNVTFRCDPISEHNRLYWYRQTLGQGPEFLTYFQNEAQLEKSRLLSDRFSAERPKGSFSTLEIQRTEQGDSAMYLCAGLLAGGRVETQYFGPGTRLLVL.

This clone was observed a handful of times. V usage is TRBV6-1 and J usage is TRBJ2-7, with 8 bases fitting TRBD1. The CDR3 is 14 residues long. Looked up from germline, CDR1 is MNHNS and CDR2 is SASEGT. V shed 3 bases, J shed 1 base, and the junction held 2 bases outside the gene matches. In DNA, the CDR3 is TGTGCCAGCAGTGACGACAGGGGTTCCTACGAGCAGTACTTC. Translation gives CASSDDRGSYEQYF.

The table lists this clone with a count of one. J is TRBJ1-5 and V is TRBV5-1; TRBD1 matches at 10 bases. With 4 bases clipped from V and 4 bases from J, the junction kept 5 bases outside the gene matches. The CDR3 contains 15 residues. From germline, CDR1 is SGHRS and CDR2 YFSETQ. The CDR3 region is CASSLGTGVNQPQHF. The CDR3 DNA reads TGCGCCAGCAGCCTAGGGACAGGGGTGAATCAGCCCCAGCATTTT.

The rearrangement uses TRBV27 and TRBJ1-4, with 9 bases matching TRBD1. The CDR3 runs to 16 residues. Germline V gives CDR1 MNHEY, CDR2 SMNVEV (reference sequence). V was clipped by 8 bases and J by 4 bases; unmatched bases: 11. Written as DNA, the CDR3 is TGTGCCAGCCGAGGGGGACAGGGTATCCTTAATGAAAAACTGTTTTTT. Translation: CASRGGQGILNEKLFF.

This rearrangement joins TRBV5-4 to TRBJ1-1, with 7 bases aligning to TRBD1. V lost 6 bases to trimming and J lost 2 bases; unmatched junction nucleotides: 7. Germline-derived CDR1 and CDR2 are SGHNT and YYREEE (reference sequence). The length of the CDR3 is 14 residues. The chain's CDR3 is CASIRDSRNTEAFF. Here the CDR3 DNA reads TGTGCCAGCATACGGGACAGCCGAAACACTGAAGCTTTCTTT.

The rearrangement links TRBV9 to TRBJ1-2, with D unresolved. CDR3 length: 13 residues. Trimming cost V 3 bases and J 6 bases, with 12 bases left between them. The germline V gene has CDR1 SGDLS and CDR2 YYNGEE. The CDR3 here is CASSARYSHGYTF. CDR3 nucleotide sequence: TGTGCCAGCAGCGCCCGGTACAGCCATGGCTACACCTTC.

V gene TRBV7-8 combines with J gene TRBJ2-5, with D maybe TRBD2 (5 bases). Between the trimmed V and J ends, which lost 4 bases and 6 bases, there was a span of 15 bases. This CDR3 has 14 residues. CDR1 and CDR2 (germline): SGHVS, FQNEAQ. The CDR3 loop is CASSSSLDGQTQYF. The CDR3 DNA reads TGTGCCAGCAGCTCGTCACTAGACGGGCAGACCCAGTACTTC.